The rows below give T cell receptor beta chains drawn from one sample of a study of shared clonotypes between healthy human individuals. Sequencing was performed with immunoSEQ multiplex PCR; in TCRdb, only in-frame clones are kept and a portion is missing. The table has about 480,000 clones, roughly 85% seen once. The sequenced material came from PBMCs. The receptors stem from a woman aged 35 to 49 in good health. Some clones in this sample may be carry-over from other donors' samples. Both conserved end residues are part of each CDR3. Fields, in order: clone size, V gene, J gene, D gene, CDR3 protein, CDR3 DNA. The D gene is left open where the match is weak. Size values are once, few and many counts, or a class for expanded clones, and some rows have none.

size: .; V: TRBV5-1; J: TRBJ2-5; D: TRBD1; CDR3: CASSLGTGVQETQYF; DNA: TGCGCCAGCAGCTTGGGGACAGGGGTCCAAGAGACCCAGTACTTC
size: .; V: TRBV4-1; J: TRBJ2-7; D: .; CDR3: CASSQEFGREQYF; DNA: TGCGCCAGCAGCCAAGAATTCGGTCGGGAGCAGTACTTC
size: .; V: TRBV5-5; J: TRBJ2-7; D: .; CDR3: CASSSTSFTYEQYF; DNA: TGTGCCAGCAGCTCCACGTCCTTTACCTACGAGCAGTACTTC
size: once; V: TRBV2; J: TRBJ1-3; D: TRBD1; CDR3: CASKTGASSGNTIYF; DNA: TGTGCCAGCAAGACAGGGGCCAGCTCTGGAAACACCATATATTTT
size: once; V: TRBV4-1; J: TRBJ2-3; D: .; CDR3: CASSQLRARDTQYF; DNA: TGCGCCAGCAGCCAACTTAGAGCGAGAGATACGCAGTATTTT
size: .; V: TRBV28; J: TRBJ1-2; D: .; CDR3: CASSSLRARGYTF; DNA: TGTGCCAGCAGTTCCCTCAGGGCTAGGGGCTACACCTTC
size: few; V: TRBV25-1; J: TRBJ2-1; D: .; CDR3: CASKILILNRDEQFF; DNA: TGTGCCAGCAAAATCCTGATCCTAAATAGGGATGAGCAGTTCTTC
size: .; V: TRBV18; J: TRBJ2-2; D: .; CDR3: CASSPPGRSGELFF; DNA: TGTGCCAGCTCACCACCGGGACGAAGCGGGGAGCTGTTTTTT
size: .; V: TRBV5-6; J: TRBJ2-6; D: .; CDR3: CASSWRDSGANVLTF; DNA: TGTGCCAGCAGCTGGAGGGACTCTGGGGCCAACGTCCTGACTTTC
size: .; V: TRBV9; J: TRBJ2-1; D: TRBD2; CDR3: CASSVQREGNEQFF; DNA: TGTGCCAGCAGCGTTCAACGGGAGGGCAATGAGCAGTTCTTC
size: few; V: TRBV7-9; J: TRBJ2-6; D: .; CDR3: CASSDFGANVLTF; DNA: TGTGCCAGCAGCGACTTTGGGGCCAACGTCCTGACTTTC
size: .; V: TRBV19; J: TRBJ1-3; D: .; CDR3: CASSTQRNTIYF; DNA: TGTGCCAGTAGTACCCAACGCAACACCATATATTTT
size: .; V: TRBV28; J: TRBJ2-4; D: .; CDR3: CASRPGVLRNIQYF; DNA: TGTGCCAGCAGACCAGGGGTTCTGAGAAACATTCAGTACTTC
size: once; V: TRBV2; J: TRBJ2-1; D: .; CDR3: CASSKSYNEQFF; DNA: TGTGCCAGCTCCAAGTCCTACAATGAGCAGTTCTTC
size: .; V: TRBV28; J: TRBJ1-2; D: .; CDR3: CASSPPRLGGYTF; DNA: TGTGCCAGCAGCCCACCCAGGTTGGGAGGCTACACCTTC
size: .; V: TRBV11-3; J: TRBJ2-3; D: .; CDR3: CASSLDRDTQYF; DNA: TGTGCCAGCAGCTTAGATCGGGATACGCAGTATTTT
size: .; V: TRBV5-1; J: TRBJ2-1; D: .; CDR3: CASAPRSGDPYNEQFF; DNA: TGCGCCAGCGCCCCCCGATCGGGAGACCCCTACAATGAGCAGTTCTTC
size: .; V: TRBV5-1; J: TRBJ2-1; D: TRBD1; CDR3: CASSLGQGGNEQFF; DNA: TGCGCCAGCAGCTTGGGACAGGGGGGCAATGAGCAGTTCTTC
size: .; V: TRBV5-1; J: TRBJ2-7; D: TRBD2; CDR3: CASSMGLAGVEQYF; DNA: TGCGCCAGCAGCATGGGACTAGCGGGAGTTGAGCAGTACTTC
size: .; V: TRBV6-1; J: TRBJ2-2; D: .; CDR3: CASSEGQNTGELFF; DNA: TGTGCCAGCAGTGAGGGACAGAACACCGGGGAGCTGTTTTTT
size: .; V: TRBV27; J: TRBJ2-7; D: .; CDR3: CASSLGGGGYAEQYF; DNA: TGTGCCAGCAGTTTAGGAGGGGGGGGATACGCGGAGCAGTACTTC
size: .; V: TRBV18; J: TRBJ2-7; D: TRBD2; CDR3: CASSQGLAGPGGQYF; DNA: TGTGCCAGCTCACAGGGACTAGCAGGACCCGGCGGGCAGTACTTC
size: .; V: TRBV2; J: TRBJ2-2; D: .; CDR3: CASSDGADTGELFF; DNA: TGTGCCAGCAGTGATGGGGCGGACACCGGGGAGCTGTTTTTT
size: .; V: TRBV2; J: TRBJ1-5; D: .; CDR3: CASSRQVANQPQHF; DNA: TGTGCCAGCAGTAGACAGGTTGCAAATCAGCCCCAGCATTTT
size: .; V: TRBV7-2; J: TRBJ2-5; D: TRBD2; CDR3: CASSLRATSGFQETQYF; DNA: TGTGCCAGCAGCTTAAGGGCGACTAGCGGGTTCCAAGAGACCCAGTACTTC
size: .; V: TRBV28; J: TRBJ1-1; D: .; CDR3: CATTTGGTVNTEAFF; DNA: TGTGCCACCACTACCGGGGGAACCGTGAACACTGAAGCTTTCTTT
size: .; V: TRBV5-1; J: TRBJ2-2; D: .; CDR3: CASSLGNRDTGELFF; DNA: TGCGCCAGCAGCTTAGGGAACAGGGACACCGGGGAGCTGTTTTTT
size: .; V: TRBV6-4; J: TRBJ2-1; D: .; CDR3: CASSEGRDYNEQFF; DNA: TGTGCCAGCAGTGAAGGACGGGACTACAATGAGCAGTTCTTC
size: .; V: TRBV4-1; J: TRBJ2-1; D: .; CDR3: CASSPTGTYFGEQFF; DNA: TGCGCCAGCAGCCCAACCGGGACTTACTTCGGGGAGCAGTTCTTC
size: .; V: TRBV11-3; J: TRBJ2-2; D: .; CDR3: CASSLGGASNTGELFF; DNA: TGTGCCAGCAGCTTAGGCGGAGCCTCGAACACCGGGGAGCTGTTTTTT
size: .; V: TRBV7-6; J: TRBJ2-1; D: .; CDR3: CASNWGQTYNEQFF; DNA: TGTGCCAGCAATTGGGGACAAACCTACAATGAGCAGTTCTTC
size: .; V: TRBV5-1; J: TRBJ2-5; D: .; CDR3: CASSGHPQETQYF; DNA: TGCGCCAGCAGTGGACACCCCCAAGAGACCCAGTACTTC
size: .; V: TRBV5-1; J: TRBJ2-1; D: .; CDR3: CASSSNRGSAGYEQFF; DNA: TGCGCCAGCAGCTCCAACCGGGGCAGCGCGGGCTATGAGCAGTTCTTC
size: .; V: TRBV4-3; J: TRBJ1-1; D: .; CDR3: CASSQTPDSRNTEAFF; DNA: TGCGCCAGCAGCCAAACCCCGGACAGCCGGAACACTGAAGCTTTCTTT
size: .; V: TRBV6-4; J: TRBJ2-3; D: .; CDR3: CATSQEAGEGTDTQYF; DNA: TGTGCCACCTCACAGGAGGCAGGGGAGGGTACAGATACGCAGTATTTT
size: .; V: TRBV10-3; J: TRBJ2-1; D: .; CDR3: CATQDNRNEQFF; DNA: TGTGCCACCCAGGACAATCGCAATGAGCAGTTCTTC
size: .; V: TRBV6-1; J: TRBJ2-3; D: TRBD1; CDR3: CASSGRDKGADTQYF; DNA: TGTGCCAGCAGTGGCCGGGACAAGGGGGCTGATACGCAGTATTTT
size: .; V: TRBV5-4; J: TRBJ2-2; D: .; CDR3: CASSLQLGRELFF; DNA: TGTGCCAGCAGCCTCCAACTAGGACGGGAGCTGTTTTTT
size: .; V: TRBV7-2; J: TRBJ2-5; D: TRBD2; CDR3: CASSSSWASGIENRETQYF; DNA: TGTGCCAGCAGCTCATCATGGGCTAGCGGGATTGAAAATCGAGAGACCCAGTACTTC
size: .; V: TRBV7-2; J: TRBJ1-5; D: .; CDR3: CASSTVSNQPQHF; DNA: TGTGCCAGCAGTACCGTTAGCAATCAGCCCCAGCATTTT
size: .; V: TRBV5-1; J: TRBJ2-6; D: .; CDR3: CASSPGGDWSSGANVLTF; DNA: TGCGCCAGCAGCCCCGGAGGGGATTGGAGCTCTGGGGCCAACGTCCTGACTTTC
size: .; V: TRBV28; J: TRBJ1-1; D: .; CDR3: CASSLLGEAFF; DNA: TGTGCCAGCAGTTTATTGGGTGAAGCTTTCTTT
size: few; V: TRBV28; J: TRBJ2-2; D: .; CDR3: CASTPPGLESVGELFF; DNA: TGTGCCAGCACCCCACCCGGCCTAGAAAGTGTCGGGGAGCTGTTTTTT
size: .; V: TRBV29-1; J: TRBJ2-3; D: .; CDR3: CSVEEGGKTQYF; DNA: TGCAGCGTTGAAGAGGGGGGTAAGACGCAGTATTTT
size: .; V: TRBV7-6; J: TRBJ1-2; D: .; CDR3: CASSLGPGMSGYTF; DNA: TGTGCCAGCAGCTTAGGACCAGGGATGAGTGGCTACACCTTC
size: .; V: TRBV7-2; J: TRBJ2-7; D: TRBD2; CDR3: CASSLDQTSGSYEQYF; DNA: TGTGCCAGCAGCCTAGACCAGACTAGCGGGAGTTACGAGCAGTACTTC
size: .; V: TRBV5-1; J: TRBJ2-2; D: TRBD1; CDR3: CASSSTGLGGELFF; DNA: TGCGCCAGCAGCTCGACAGGGCTTGGCGGGGAGCTGTTTTTT
size: .; V: TRBV30; J: TRBJ1-2; D: .; CDR3: CACPQVVYGYTF; DNA: TGTGCCTGCCCACAGGTAGTCTATGGCTACACCTTC
size: .; V: TRBV19; J: TRBJ1-5; D: TRBD1; CDR3: CASSFRDRGDNQPQHF; DNA: TGTGCCAGTAGTTTCCGGGACAGGGGCGACAATCAGCCCCAGCATTTT
size: .; V: TRBV28; J: TRBJ1-3; D: .; CDR3: CASSFQQSSGNTIYF; DNA: TGTGCCAGCAGTTTCCAACAATCCTCTGGAAACACCATATATTTT
size: few; V: TRBV27; J: TRBJ2-3; D: .; CDR3: CASSSPGDHTDTQYF; DNA: TGTGCCAGCAGTTCTCCGGGAGACCACACAGATACGCAGTATTTT
size: .; V: TRBV28; J: TRBJ1-5; D: TRBD1; CDR3: CAVGQGASNQPQHF; DNA: TGTGCTGTGGGACAGGGGGCAAGCAATCAGCCCCAGCATTTT
size: .; V: TRBV29-1; J: TRBJ2-2; D: .; CDR3: CSVEITGELFF; DNA: TGCAGCGTTGAAATTACCGGGGAGCTGTTTTTT